One sample yielded the 20 T cell receptor beta chains listed below, sequenced in a study of T cell repertoires in ileal Crohn's disease. The protocol was immunoSEQ multiplex PCR, while the TCRdb copy is restricted to in-frame clones and leaves out a portion. The sample lists 4,000 to 6,000 clones, about 78% occurring once. Sequences were obtained from ileal tissue. These receptor sequences come from an adult with Crohn's disease.

This clone was detected only once. V usage is TRBV5-1 and J usage is TRBJ2-1; D is ambiguous. Between the trimmed V and J ends, which lost 4 bases and 4 bases, there was a span of 6 bases. The V gene's germline CDR1 is SGHRS and CDR2 YFSETQ. The CDR3 sequence is 12 residues long. The CDR3 here is CASSAGYNEQFF. The CDR3 DNA reads TGCGCCAGCAGCGCCGGTTACAATGAGCAGTTCTTC.

This chain joins TRBV18 and TRBJ2-6, with D tentatively TRBD1 (6 bases). CDR1 is KGHSH and CDR2 is LQKENI in the germline V gene. V was shortened by 6 bases and J by 2 bases, with 17 bases between the two germline ends. CDR3 length: 17 residues. The CDR3 reads CASSLDRTFAGANVLTF. The CDR3 DNA sequence: TGTGCCAGCTCTCTTGACAGGACTTTCGCTGGGGCCAACGTCCTGACTTTC.

This clone was seen more than once but under ten times. V and J are TRBV11-2 and TRBJ1-6; D gene unclear. The germline V and J ends were trimmed by 5 bases and 7 bases, with 9 bases remaining between them. Germline CDR1 reads SGHAT; CDR2 reads FQNNGV. The CDR3 covers 13 residues. The CDR3, as DNA: TGTGCCAGCAGCCCAGGAAGGAATTCACCCCTCCACTTT. Translating it yields CASSPGRNSPLHF.

A remark on this clone: At the DNA level, this CDR3 is encoded by other sequences in the same sample as well. V usage is TRBV29-1 and J usage is TRBJ2-2, with 8 bases aligning to TRBD1. V shed 5 bases, J shed 2 bases, and the junction held 4 bases outside the gene matches. The germline V gene has CDR1 SQVTM and CDR2 ANQGSEA. CDR3 size: 14 residues. The CDR3 bases are TGCAGCGTTCAAGGACAGGGCAACACCGGGGAGCTGTTTTTT. It yields the protein CSVQGQGNTGELFF.

The J gene is TRBJ2-1, the V gene TRBV4-1, with TRBD1 matching 7 bases. With 3 bases clipped from V and 6 bases from J, the junction kept 11 bases outside the gene matches. In germline, CDR1 is MGHRA, CDR2 YSYEKL. The CDR3 is made up of 16 amino acids. The CDR3 sequence: CASSHSGTGVSNEQFF. The DNA for the CDR3 is TGCGCCAGCAGCCACTCCGGAACAGGGGTCTCCAATGAGCAGTTCTTC.

This chain connects TRBV20-1 to TRBJ1-1; D remains unclear. The CDR3 spans 11 residues. Germline V gene sequence: CDR1 DFQATT, CDR2 SNEGSKA (reference sequence). The V and J ends lost 6 bases and 1 base respectively, with 6 bases between them. The CDR3 sequence: CSAPGNTEAFF. The CDR3 DNA follows: TGCAGTGCCCCAGGGAACACTGAAGCTTTCTTT.

This clone was found a few times. The rearrangement links TRBV2 to TRBJ1-2; no definite D call. V shed 6 bases and J shed 3 bases, with 20 bases lying between them. The CDR3 has 16 residues. In germline, CDR1 is SNHLY, CDR2 FYNNEI. The CDR3 loop reads CASRDPGGSDYYGYTF. The CDR3 DNA sequence: TGTGCCAGCAGGGACCCCGGCGGGTCAGACTACTATGGCTACACCTTC.

The chain joins TRBV30 to TRBJ1-2; maybe TRBD1 (5 bases). This CDR3 has 14 residues. Germline values: CDR1 GTSNPN, CDR2 SVGIG (reference sequence). The V and J ends lost 3 bases and 4 bases respectively, with 15 bases between them. CDR3 nucleotides: TGTGCCTGGAGAACCTCCGGACAACGCTATGGCTACACCTTC. Encoded protein: CAWRTSGQRYGYTF.

V is TRBV5-1 and J is TRBJ1-5; D possibly corresponds to TRBD1 (5 bases). V dropped 4 bases and J dropped 3 bases, with 20 bases sitting between them. Germline CDR1 is SGHRS and CDR2 is YFSETQ. This CDR3 spans 17 amino acids. The CDR3 is CASSPEGRVGDNQPQHF. For the CDR3, the DNA is TGCGCCAGCAGCCCGGAGGGCAGGGTGGGTGACAATCAGCCCCAGCATTTT.

In its sample, this clone was seen a few times. The chain recombines TRBV10-3 with TRBJ2-7; TRBD1 agrees at 7 bases. Germline CDR1 and CDR2: ENHRY and SYGVKD. Trimming at V came to 9 bases and at J to 6 bases, leaving 5 bases not matched to a gene. The CDR3 is made up of 11 amino acids. CDR3 in amino acids: CAIAGGVEQYF. CDR3 in DNA: TGTGCCATAGCAGGGGGTGTCGAGCAGTACTTC.

The genes are TRBV15 and TRBJ2-3; 7 bases are shared with TRBD1. With V trimmed by 0 bases and J by 2 bases, 14 bases remained unmatched. The CDR3 length is 19 residues. Germline CDR1 reads LNHNV; CDR2 reads YYDKDF (reference sequence). The CDR3 reads CATSRDAQTGHFNTDTQYF. CDR3 coding DNA: TGTGCCACCAGCAGAGATGCCCAGACAGGGCATTTTAACACAGATACGCAGTATTTT.

The rearrangement joins TRBV10-2 to TRBJ1-3; D perhaps matches TRBD1 (5 bases). The germline gives CDR1 WSHSY, CDR2 SAAADI. V was clipped by 7 bases and J by 2 bases, with 18 bases between them. This CDR3 is built from 16 residues. The CDR3: CASIPRAMGPGNTIYF. In DNA, the CDR3 is TGCGCCAGCATTCCCCGGGCCATGGGGCCTGGAAACACCATATATTTT.

V and J are TRBV7-8 and TRBJ2-6, with 8 bases aligning to TRBD1. The V gene end was trimmed by 3 bases and the J gene end by 1 base; junction bases not matched to a gene: 11. The CDR3 totals 19 residues. CDR1 is SGHVS and CDR2 is FQNEAQ in the germline V gene. The CDR3, as DNA: TGTGCCAGCAGCTTGAGTACAGGACAGGGTCTATCTGGGGCCAACGTCCTGACTTTC. This gives the protein CASSLSTGQGLSGANVLTF.

V gene TRBV7-9 combines with J gene TRBJ1-2, with D possibly being TRBD1 (6 bases). Germline CDR1 is SEHNR and CDR2 is FQNEAQ (reference sequence). The CDR3 sequence is 12 residues long. V gave up 1 base and J gave up 13 bases, with 13 bases separating them. The CDR3 protein is CASSLVTGSFTF. The CDR3 coding sequence is TGTGCCAGCAGCTTAGTTACAGGGAGCTTCACCTTC.

This sequence joins TRBV5-1 and TRBJ1-2, with a weak D call TRBD1 (6 bases). Germline V lookup: CDR1 SGHRS, CDR2 YFSETQ. V was cut by 1 base and J by 6 bases, with 13 bases left in between. There are 14 residues in the CDR3. CDR3 nucleotides: TGCGCCAGCAGCTTGCACAGGGAACAGGATGGCTACACCTTC. Amino acids: CASSLHREQDGYTF. Full variable domain (rest looked up from reference TRBV5-1 and TRBJ1-2): KAGVTQTPRYLIKTRGQQVTLSCSPISGHRSVSWYQQTPGQGLQFLFEYFSETQRNKGNFPGRFSGRQFSNSRSEMNVSTLELGDSALYLCASSLHREQDGYTFGSGTRLTVV.

V usage is TRBV6-1 and J usage is TRBJ2-7, with 9 bases fitting TRBD1. The length of the CDR3 is 17 residues. V was pared by 0 bases and J by 3 bases, with 9 bases of the junction left unmatched. CDR1 is MNHNS and CDR2 is SASEGT in the germline V gene. The CDR3: CASSEARGGTGFYEQYF. Written as DNA, the CDR3 is TGTGCCAGCAGTGAAGCGCGAGGAGGGACAGGGTTCTACGAGCAGTACTTC.

This sequence joins TRBV6-1 and TRBJ2-2, with 9 bases lining up with TRBD1. V lost 5 bases, J lost 3 bases, and 4 bases stayed unmatched. This CDR3 has 15 amino acids. Per the germline V gene, CDR1 is MNHNS and CDR2 is SASEGT. CDR3 protein: CASSSRQGDTGELFF. In nucleotides, the CDR3 is TGTGCCAGCAGTTCCCGACAGGGGGACACCGGGGAGCTGTTTTTT.

V gene TRBV5-1 combines with J gene TRBJ1-1, with 7 bases identical to TRBD1. Germline V gene lookup returns CDR1 SGHRS and CDR2 YFSETQ. Trimming at V came to 2 bases and at J to 4 bases, leaving 11 bases not matched to a gene. The CDR3 totals 16 residues. The CDR3 reads CASSLATGHSATEAFF. Written as DNA, the CDR3 is TGCGCCAGCAGCTTAGCGACAGGGCATTCAGCCACTGAAGCTTTCTTT.

The chain uses TRBV6-6 and TRBJ2-3; TRBD2 aligns across 13 bases. Germline CDR1 MNHNY, CDR2 SVGAGI (reference sequence). V was clipped by 6 bases and J by 5 bases; unmatched bases: 8. The CDR3 is made up of 16 amino acids. This chain's CDR3 is CASSHTSGGAVDTQYF. The DNA for the CDR3 is TGTGCCAGCAGCCATACTAGCGGGGGGGCCGTAGATACGCAGTATTTT.

The CDR3 DNA follows: TGTGCCAGCAGTGTCGGGACAACCTTGGGCGACACTGAAGCTTTCTTT. Its translation: CASSVGTTLGDTEAFF. This chain links TRBV6-1 with TRBJ1-1; D possibly corresponds to TRBD1 (6 bases). The CDR3 sequence is 16 residues long. Deletions cut 4 bases from V and 3 bases from J, with 18 bases between. CDR1 is MNHNS and CDR2 is SASEGT in the germline V gene.